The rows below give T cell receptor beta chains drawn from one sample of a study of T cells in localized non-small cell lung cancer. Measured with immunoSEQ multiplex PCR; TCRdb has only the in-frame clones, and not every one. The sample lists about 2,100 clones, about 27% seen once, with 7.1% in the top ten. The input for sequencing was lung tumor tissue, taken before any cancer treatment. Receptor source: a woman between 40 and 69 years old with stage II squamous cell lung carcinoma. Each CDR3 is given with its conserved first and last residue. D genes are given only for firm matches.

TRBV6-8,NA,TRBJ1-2,CAISGQGSDYGYTF
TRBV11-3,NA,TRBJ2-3,CASSRRGGLGTDTQYF
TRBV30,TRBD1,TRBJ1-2,CAWSDRGPGHYGYTF
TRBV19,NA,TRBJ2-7,CASSADYASYEQYF
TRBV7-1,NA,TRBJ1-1,CASSISRDTEAFF
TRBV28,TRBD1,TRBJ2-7,CASRSPGTGGYEQYF
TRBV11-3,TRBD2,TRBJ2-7,CASSPGGQPYEQYF
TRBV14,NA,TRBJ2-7,CASSGGQGSFYEQYF
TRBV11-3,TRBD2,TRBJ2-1,CASSLGIGLAAINEQFF
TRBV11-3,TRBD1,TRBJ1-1,CASSLTTGGNTEAFF
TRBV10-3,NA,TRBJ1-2,CAISETGVGSYGYTF
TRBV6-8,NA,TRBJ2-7,CASRLTQRAGAEQYF
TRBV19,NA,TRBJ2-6,CASRSPANVLTF
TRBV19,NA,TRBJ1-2,CASSPGYLYGYTF
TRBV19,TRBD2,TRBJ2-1,CASSMASGTYNEQFF
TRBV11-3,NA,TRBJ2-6,CASSPGFAGANVLTF
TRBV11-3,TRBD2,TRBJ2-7,CASSLSSGSAPQYF
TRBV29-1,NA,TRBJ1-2,CSVKVGGWPTYGYTF
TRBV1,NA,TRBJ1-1,CASSQDRGTGAAFF
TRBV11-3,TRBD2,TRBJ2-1,CASSHRLASSYNEQFF
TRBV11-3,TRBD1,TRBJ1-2,CASSWDSPNYGYTF
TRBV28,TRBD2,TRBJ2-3,CASSRSSSGGKQYF
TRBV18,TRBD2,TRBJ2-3,CASSRSGSSDTQYF
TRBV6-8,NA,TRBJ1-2,CASSYDGSYGYTF
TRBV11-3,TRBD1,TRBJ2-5,CASSPAWTGMETQYF
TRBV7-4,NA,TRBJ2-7,CASSLRARAGEQYF
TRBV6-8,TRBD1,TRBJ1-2,CASAWERQGSYGYTF
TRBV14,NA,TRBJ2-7,CASSQELWSYEQYF
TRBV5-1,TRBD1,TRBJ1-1,CASSLGQGTGGTEAFF
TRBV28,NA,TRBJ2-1,CASRNQGLGQFF
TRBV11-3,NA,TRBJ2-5,CASSYNQGGETQYF
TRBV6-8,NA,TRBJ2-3,CASKDYPDTQYF
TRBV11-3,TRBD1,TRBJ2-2,CASSPTGQITGELFF
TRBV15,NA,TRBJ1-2,CATTERGTRRGYTF
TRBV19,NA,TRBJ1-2,CASRSGDYGYTF
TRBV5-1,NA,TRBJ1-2,CASSLTTGNYGYTF
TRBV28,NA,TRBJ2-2,CASSKTAMRWDGELFF
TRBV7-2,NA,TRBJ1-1,CASSQGGGTEAFF
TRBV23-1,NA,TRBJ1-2,CASSHRGRFYGYTF